This TCR beta chain was obtained from a study of T cells in Graves' hyperthyroidism and ophthalmopathy. Study-level findings and limits: Blood also held most thyroid clonotypes expanded beyond 0.001.

If no ophthalmopathy progression occurred within 18 months, Graves' hyperthyroidism was stable. Those patients with uncontrolled infection, other autoimmune disease, pregnancy or lactation were excluded. Researchers took RNA transcripts and amplified the TCR beta CDR3 regions from them. HTBI primers were used for first-round RT-PCR of the TCR CDR3. TCRdb fed the multiplex PCR reads into MiXCR, producing one record per CDR3 protein. There are about 350,000 distinct CDR3 sequences in the sample; more than 11% occur only once, and around 25% lies in the top ten. CDR3 length: 15 amino acids. Germline V lookup: CDR1 SEHNR, CDR2 FQNEAQ (reference sequence). V shed 10 bases and J 0 bases; nucleotides not matched to a gene: 11. A single count supports this clonotype. The antigen remains undetermined.

This TCR derives from a woman aged 25 to 45 with Graves' hyperthyroidism. V usage is TRBV7-9 and J usage is TRBJ2-7; 8 bases match TRBD1. Sequenced sample: blood. The CDR3 region is CATPEQGDPSYEQYF. The CDR3 DNA reads as TGTGCCACGCCCGAACAGGGGGACCCCTCCTACGAGCAGTACTTC.